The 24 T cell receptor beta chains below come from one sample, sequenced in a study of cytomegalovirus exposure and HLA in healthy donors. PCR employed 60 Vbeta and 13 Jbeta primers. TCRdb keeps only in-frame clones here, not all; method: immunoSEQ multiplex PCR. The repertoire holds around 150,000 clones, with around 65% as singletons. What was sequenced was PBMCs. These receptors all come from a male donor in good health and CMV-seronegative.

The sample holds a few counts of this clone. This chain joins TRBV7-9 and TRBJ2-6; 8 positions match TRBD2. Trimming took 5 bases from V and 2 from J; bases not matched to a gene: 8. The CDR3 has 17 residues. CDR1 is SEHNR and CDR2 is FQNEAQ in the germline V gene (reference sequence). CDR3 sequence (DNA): TGTGCCAGCAGCCCCCCCGGGGGGGCAACTGGGGCCAACGTCCTGACTTTC. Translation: CASSPPGGATGANVLTF.

CDR3 residues: CASSLTSGTYNEQFF. The CDR3 DNA sequence: TGCGCCAGCAGCCTGACTAGCGGAACTTACAATGAGCAGTTCTTC. V is TRBV5-1 and J is TRBJ2-1; 9 bases line up with TRBD2. Germline V gene sequence: CDR1 SGHRS, CDR2 YFSETQ. V trimming: 4 bases; J trimming: 4 bases; junction bases outside the gene matches: 6. The CDR3 is 15 amino acids.

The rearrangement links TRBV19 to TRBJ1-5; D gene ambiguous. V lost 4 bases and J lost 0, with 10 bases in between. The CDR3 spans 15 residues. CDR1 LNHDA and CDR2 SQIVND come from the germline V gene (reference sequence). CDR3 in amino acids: CASSTSRNSNQPQHF. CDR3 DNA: TGTGCCAGTAGTACTAGCAGGAATAGCAATCAGCCCCAGCATTTT.

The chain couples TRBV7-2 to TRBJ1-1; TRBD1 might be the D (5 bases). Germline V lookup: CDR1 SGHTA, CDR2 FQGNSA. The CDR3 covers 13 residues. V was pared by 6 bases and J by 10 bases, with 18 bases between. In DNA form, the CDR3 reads TGTGCCAGCAGTCTAGGGAGGGGCAGGGTAGCTTTCTTT. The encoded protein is CASSLGRGRVAFF.

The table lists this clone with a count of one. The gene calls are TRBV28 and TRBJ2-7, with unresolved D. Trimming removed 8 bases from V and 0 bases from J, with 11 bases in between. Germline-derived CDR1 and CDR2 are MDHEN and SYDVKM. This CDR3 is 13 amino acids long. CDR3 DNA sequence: TGTGCCAGCGGCCCACTAAGCTCCTACGAGCAGTACTTC. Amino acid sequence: CASGPLSSYEQYF.

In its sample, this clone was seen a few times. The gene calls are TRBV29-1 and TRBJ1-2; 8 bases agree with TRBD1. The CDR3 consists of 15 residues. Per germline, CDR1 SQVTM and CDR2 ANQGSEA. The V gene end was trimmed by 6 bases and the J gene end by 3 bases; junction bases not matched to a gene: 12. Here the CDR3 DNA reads TGCAGCGTCCTACAATATAACAGGGGGGACTATGGCTACACCTTC. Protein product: CSVLQYNRGDYGYTF.

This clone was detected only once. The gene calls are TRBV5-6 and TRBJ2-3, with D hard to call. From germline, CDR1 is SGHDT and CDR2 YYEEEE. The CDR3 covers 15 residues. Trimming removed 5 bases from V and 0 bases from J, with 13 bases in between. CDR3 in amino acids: CASRVSGGSTDTQYF. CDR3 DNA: TGTGCCAGCAGGGTATCTGGCGGAAGCACAGATACGCAGTATTTT.

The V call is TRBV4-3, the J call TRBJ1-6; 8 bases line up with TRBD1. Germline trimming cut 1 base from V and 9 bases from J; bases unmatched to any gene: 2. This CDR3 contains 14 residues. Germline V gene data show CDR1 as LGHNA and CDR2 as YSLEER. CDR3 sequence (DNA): TGCGCCAGCAGCCAAGGACAGGGGTCTTCACCCCTCCACTTT. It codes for CASSQGQGSSPLHF.

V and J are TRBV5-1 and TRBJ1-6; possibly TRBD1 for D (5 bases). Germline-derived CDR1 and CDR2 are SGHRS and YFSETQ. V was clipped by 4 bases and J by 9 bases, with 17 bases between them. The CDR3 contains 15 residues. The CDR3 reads CASSPGQALGSPLHF. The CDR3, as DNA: TGCGCCAGCAGCCCAGGACAAGCGCTGGGTTCACCCCTCCACTTT. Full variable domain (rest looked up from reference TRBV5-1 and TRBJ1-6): KAGVTQTPRYLIKTRGQQVTLSCSPISGHRSVSWYQQTPGQGLQFLFEYFSETQRNKGNFPGRFSGRQFSNSRSEMNVSTLELGDSALYLCASSPGQALGSPLHFGNGTRLTVT.

DNA for the CDR3: TGTGCCAGCAGGAGGACAGGGTTTAACTATGGCTACACCTTC. It encodes CASRRTGFNYGYTF. The rearrangement joins TRBV5-4 to TRBJ1-2; 8 positions agree with TRBD1. The V gene's germline CDR1 is SGHNT and CDR2 YYREEE (reference sequence). The J segment lost 1 base and the V segment lost 5 bases, leaving 4 bases of the junction unmatched. The CDR3 covers 14 residues. Full variable domain (missing parts from reference TRBV5-4 and TRBJ1-2): ETGVTQSPTHLIKTRGQQVTLRCSSQSGHNTVSWYQQALGQGPQFIFQYYREEENGRGNFPPRFSGLQFPNYSSELNVNALELDDSALYLCASRRTGFNYGYTFGSGTRLTVV.

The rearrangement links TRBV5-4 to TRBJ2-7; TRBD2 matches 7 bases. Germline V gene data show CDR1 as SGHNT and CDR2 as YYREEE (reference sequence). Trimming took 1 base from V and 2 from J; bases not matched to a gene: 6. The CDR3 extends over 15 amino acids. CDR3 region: CASSLWGGTAYEQYF. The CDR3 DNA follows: TGTGCCAGCAGCTTGTGGGGGGGGACGGCCTACGAGCAGTACTTC.

CDR3 sequence reads: CASSPQGLSSYEQYF. CDR3 sequence (DNA): TGTGCCAGCTCACCCCAGGGGCTGAGCTCCTACGAGCAGTACTTC. V and J are TRBV18 and TRBJ2-7; D might be TRBD1 (6 bases). Trimming cost V 3 bases and J 0 bases, with 12 bases left between them. Germline loops: CDR1 KGHSH, CDR2 LQKENI. The CDR3 runs to 15 residues.

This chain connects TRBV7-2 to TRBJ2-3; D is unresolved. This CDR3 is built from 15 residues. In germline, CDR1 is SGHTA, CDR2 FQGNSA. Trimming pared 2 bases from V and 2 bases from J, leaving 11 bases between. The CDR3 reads CASSLLPGYTDTQYF. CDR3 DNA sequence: TGTGCCAGCAGCTTACTCCCAGGATACACAGATACGCAGTATTTT.

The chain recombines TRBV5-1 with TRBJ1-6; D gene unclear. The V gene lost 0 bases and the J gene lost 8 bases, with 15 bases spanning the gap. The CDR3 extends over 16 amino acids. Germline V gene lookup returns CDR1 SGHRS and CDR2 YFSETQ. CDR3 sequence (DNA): TGCGCCAGCAGCTTGGATGGGCTGGCCTGGGATTCACCCCTCCACTTT. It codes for CASSLDGLAWDSPLHF.

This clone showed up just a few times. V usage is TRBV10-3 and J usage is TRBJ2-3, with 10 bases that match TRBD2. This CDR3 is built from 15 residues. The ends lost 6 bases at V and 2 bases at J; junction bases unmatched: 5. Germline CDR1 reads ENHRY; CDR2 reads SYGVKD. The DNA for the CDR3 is TGTGCCATCAGGGAAGCGGGGGGGCTCACAGATACGCAGTATTTT. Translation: CAIREAGGLTDTQYF.

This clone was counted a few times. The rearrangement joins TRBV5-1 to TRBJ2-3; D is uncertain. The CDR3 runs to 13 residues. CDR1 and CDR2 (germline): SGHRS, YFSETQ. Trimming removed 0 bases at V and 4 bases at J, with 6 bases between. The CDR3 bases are TGCGCCAGCAGCTTGGCTAGTTCAGATACGCAGTATTTT. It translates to CASSLASSDTQYF. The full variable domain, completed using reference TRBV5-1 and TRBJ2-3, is KAGVTQTPRYLIKTRGQQVTLSCSPISGHRSVSWYQQTPGQGLQFLFEYFSETQRNKGNFPGRFSGRQFSNSRSEMNVSTLELGDSALYLCASSLASSDTQYFGPGTRLTVL.

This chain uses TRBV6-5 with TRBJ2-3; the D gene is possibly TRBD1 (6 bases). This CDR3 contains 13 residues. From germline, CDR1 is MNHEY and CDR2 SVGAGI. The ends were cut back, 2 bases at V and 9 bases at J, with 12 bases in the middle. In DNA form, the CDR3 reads TGTGCCAGCAGTTACAAGTATCAGGGGACGCAGTATTTT. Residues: CASSYKYQGTQYF.

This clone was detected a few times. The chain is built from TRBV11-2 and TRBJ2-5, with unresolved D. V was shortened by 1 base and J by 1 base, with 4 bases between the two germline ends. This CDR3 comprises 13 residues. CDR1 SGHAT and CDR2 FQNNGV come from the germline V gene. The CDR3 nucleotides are TGTGCCAGCAGCTTAGCCCTCCAAGAGACCCAGTACTTC. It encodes CASSLALQETQYF.

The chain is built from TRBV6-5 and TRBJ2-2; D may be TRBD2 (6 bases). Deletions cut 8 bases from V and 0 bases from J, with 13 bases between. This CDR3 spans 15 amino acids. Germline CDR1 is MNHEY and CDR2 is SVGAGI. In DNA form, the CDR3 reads TGTGCCAGCGGTTTGGGCGGGGCGAACACCGGGGAGCTGTTTTTT. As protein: CASGLGGANTGELFF.

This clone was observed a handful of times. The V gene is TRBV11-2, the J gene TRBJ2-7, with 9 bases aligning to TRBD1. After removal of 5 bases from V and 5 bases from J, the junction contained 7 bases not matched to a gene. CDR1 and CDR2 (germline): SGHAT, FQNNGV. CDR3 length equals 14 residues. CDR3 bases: TGTGCCAGCAGCCCACGGGACAGGGTAAACGAGCAGTACTTC. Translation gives CASSPRDRVNEQYF.

DNA for the CDR3: TGCGCCAGCAGCCCTCAAACCGCGGGACTACGGAGGGGGGCCGGGGAGCTGTTTTTT. Encoded protein: CASSPQTAGLRRGAGELFF. The chain carries TRBV4-1 and TRBJ2-2, with D perhaps TRBD2 (7 bases). The CDR3 is 19 residues long. Trimming shortened V by 4 bases and J by 6 bases, and 27 bases separated the two germline ends. Germline V lookup: CDR1 MGHRA, CDR2 YSYEKL.

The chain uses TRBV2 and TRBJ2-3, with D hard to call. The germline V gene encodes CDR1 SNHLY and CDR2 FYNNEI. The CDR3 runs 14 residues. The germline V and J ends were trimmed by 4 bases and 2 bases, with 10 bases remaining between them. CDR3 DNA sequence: TGTGCCAGCAGTGTGCTAGTCCTCACAGATACGCAGTATTTT. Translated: CASSVLVLTDTQYF.

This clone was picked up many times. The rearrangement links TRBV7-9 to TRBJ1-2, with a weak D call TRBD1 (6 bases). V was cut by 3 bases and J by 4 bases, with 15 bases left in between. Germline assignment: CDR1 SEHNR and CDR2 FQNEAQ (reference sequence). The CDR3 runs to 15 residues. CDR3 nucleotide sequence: TGTGCCAGCAGCTTGGGAGGGGGGCGAGGCTATGGCTACACCTTC. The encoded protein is CASSLGGGRGYGYTF.

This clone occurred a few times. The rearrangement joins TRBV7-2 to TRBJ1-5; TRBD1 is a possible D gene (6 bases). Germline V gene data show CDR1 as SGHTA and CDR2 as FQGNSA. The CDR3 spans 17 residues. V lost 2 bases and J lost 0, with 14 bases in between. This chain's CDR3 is CASSLFGGQYSNQPQHF. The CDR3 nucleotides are TGTGCCAGCAGCTTATTTGGGGGACAATATAGCAATCAGCCCCAGCATTTT.